This passage covers 18 T cell receptor beta chains from one sample sequenced in a study of CXCR3-negative and CXCR3-positive naive CD8 T cells. Libraries of TRB cDNA were made by 5' RACE and carried UMIs. TCRdb reanalyzed the 5' RACE reads, giving one entry per CDR3 protein sequence and no DNA. The table lists some 130,000 distinct CDR3 sequences. The sequenced sample was naive CXCR3- CD8+ T cells from blood. Stated subset: CD45RO-CCR7+CD27+CD95- naive CD8+ T cells lacking CXCR3 (TNR3-). The receptors stem from a human donor in good health. Some clones in this sample may be carry-over from other donors' samples.

This CDR3 reads CASITYRESNTGELFF. The chain links TRBV28 to TRBJ2-2; with no DNA, the TCRdb D assignment of TRBD2 cannot be verified. CDR1 and CDR2 (germline): MDHEN, SYDVKM. This CDR3 has 16 residues.

This rearrangement joins TRBV4-1 to TRBJ2-5; TCRdb outputs TRBD1, but without DNA this stays unchecked. Germline CDR1 reads MGHRA; CDR2 reads YSYEKL. The CDR3 contains 17 residues. CDR3 in amino acids: CASSQYVERGYQETQYF.

V gene TRBV7-2 combines with J gene TRBJ1-6. Germline CDR1 is SGHTA and CDR2 is FQGNSA. The CDR3 is 18 amino acids. The CDR3 spells CASSLVHPGSSYNSPLHF.

The chain carries TRBV14 and TRBJ2-7; TCRdb designates TRBD1, a call that cannot be tested without DNA. Germline CDR1 and CDR2: SGHDN and FVKESK. The CDR3 length is 18 residues. The CDR3 region is CASSQESVHIRARVEQYF.

The CDR3: CASRLGTANQPQHF. V and J are TRBV12-3 or TRBV12-4 and TRBJ1-5; there is no DNA to check the TCRdb D call of TRBD1. The CDR3 is made up of 14 amino acids.

The chain uses TRBV11-2 and TRBJ2-1; the TCRdb call, TRBD2, lacks DNA for checking. The CDR3 contains 14 residues. CDR1 is SGHAT and CDR2 is FQNNGV in the germline V gene. The CDR3 protein is CASSLSVGSNEQFF.

The chain uses TRBV29-1 and TRBJ2-2; TCRdb proposes TRBD1, but this gene call is untestable without DNA. This CDR3 has 12 amino acids. The V gene's germline CDR1 is SQVTM and CDR2 ANQGSEA. CDR3 sequence reads: CSVPQGAGELFF.

The chain combines TRBV7-9 with TRBJ1-1. Germline CDR1 SEHNR, CDR2 FQNEAQ (reference sequence). This CDR3 is 12 amino acids long. CDR3 region: CASSLSNTEAFF.

This chain links TRBV5-1 with TRBJ1-1; TCRdb returns TRBD1, unconfirmable since there is no DNA. This CDR3 contains 15 residues. CDR1 SGHRS and CDR2 YFSETQ come from the germline V gene. CDR3 region: CASSGKGTGSTEAFF.

The chain employs TRBV4-3 and TRBJ2-2; the D call from TCRdb, TRBD1, cannot be confirmed without DNA. From germline, CDR1 is LGHNA and CDR2 YSLEER. The CDR3 consists of 13 residues. The CDR3 spells CASSRTGSGELFF.

V usage is TRBV20-1 and J usage is TRBJ2-2; absent DNA, TCRdb's TRBD2 call cannot be checked. The CDR3 extends over 15 amino acids. CDR1 and CDR2 from the germline V gene are DFQATT and SNEGSKA (reference sequence). The CDR3 loop is CSANNPGLATGELFF.

V is TRBV28 and J is TRBJ1-1; TCRdb names TRBD1, which stays unverified in the absence of DNA. The CDR3 is 13 residues long. Germline V gene data show CDR1 as MDHEN and CDR2 as SYDVKM. CDR3 protein: CASSWTDNTEAFF.

The chain couples TRBV21-1 to TRBJ1-5. TRBV21-1 is shown as a pseudogene. The CDR3 has 14 residues. The CDR3: CASSKVGLHQPQHF.

The CDR3 loop is CASSSVVEAYEQYF. The genes are TRBV5-6 and TRBJ2-7. This CDR3 has 14 amino acids. CDR1 is SGHDT and CDR2 is YYEEEE in the germline V gene.

The V and J genes are TRBV20-1 and TRBJ2-1; the TRBD2 assignment by TCRdb is unverifiable without DNA. The CDR3 covers 16 residues. Germline values: CDR1 DFQATT, CDR2 SNEGSKA (reference sequence). The CDR3: CSARDLLRGGDNEQFF.

The V and J genes are TRBV20-1 and TRBJ2-7; TCRdb lists TRBD2, though no DNA is available to test this call. CDR3 length equals 14 residues. Germline values: CDR1 DFQATT, CDR2 SNEGSKA (reference sequence). The CDR3 sequence: CSALGSAVSYEQYF.

The chain has TRBV28 and TRBJ2-1. This CDR3 region has 12 residues. From germline, CDR1 is MDHEN and CDR2 SYDVKM. The CDR3 sequence: CASRRPYNEQFF.

The chain has TRBV7-9 and TRBJ1-1. CDR1 is SEHNR and CDR2 is FQNEAQ in the germline V gene (reference sequence). The CDR3 runs to 11 residues. The CDR3 loop is CASRYLTEAFF. Full variable domain (outside the CDR3, taken from reference TRBV7-9 and TRBJ1-1): DTGVSQNPRHKITKRGQNVTFRCDPISEHNRLYWYRQTLGQGPEFLTYFQNEAQLEKSRLLSDRFSAERPKGSFSTLEIQRTEQGDSAMYLCASRYLTEAFFGQGTRLTVV.